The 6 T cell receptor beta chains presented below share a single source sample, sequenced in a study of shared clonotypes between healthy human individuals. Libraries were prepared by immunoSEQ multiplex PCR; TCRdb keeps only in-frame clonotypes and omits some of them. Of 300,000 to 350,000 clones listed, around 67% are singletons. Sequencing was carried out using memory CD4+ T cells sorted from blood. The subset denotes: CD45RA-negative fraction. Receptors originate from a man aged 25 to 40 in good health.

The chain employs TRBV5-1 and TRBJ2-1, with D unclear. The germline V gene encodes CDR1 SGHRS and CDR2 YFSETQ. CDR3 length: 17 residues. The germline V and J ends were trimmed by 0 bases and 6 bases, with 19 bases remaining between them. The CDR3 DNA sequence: TGCGCCAGCAGCTTGGACCTATCGGGTAGGGCGGCCAATGAGCAGTTCTTC. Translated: CASSLDLSGRAANEQFF.

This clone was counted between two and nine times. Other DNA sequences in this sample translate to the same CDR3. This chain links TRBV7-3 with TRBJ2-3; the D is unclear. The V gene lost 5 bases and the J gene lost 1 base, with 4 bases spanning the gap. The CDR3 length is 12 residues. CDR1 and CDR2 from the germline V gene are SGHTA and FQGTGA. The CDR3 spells CASSLGTDTQYF. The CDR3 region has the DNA TGTGCCAGCAGCCTAGGCACAGATACGCAGTATTTT.

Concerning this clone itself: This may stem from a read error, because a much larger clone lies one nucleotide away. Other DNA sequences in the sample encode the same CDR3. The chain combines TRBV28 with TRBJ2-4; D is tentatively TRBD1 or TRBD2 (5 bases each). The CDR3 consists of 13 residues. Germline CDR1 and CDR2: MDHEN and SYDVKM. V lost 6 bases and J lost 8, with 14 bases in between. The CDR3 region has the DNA TGTGCCAGCAGGCAGCAGGGAGTTGACATTCAGTACTTC. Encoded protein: CASRQQGVDIQYF.

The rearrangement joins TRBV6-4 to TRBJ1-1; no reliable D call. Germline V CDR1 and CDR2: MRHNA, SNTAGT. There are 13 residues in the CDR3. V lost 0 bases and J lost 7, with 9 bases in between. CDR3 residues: CASSDSLGGEAFF. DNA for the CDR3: TGTGCCAGCAGTGACTCGTTGGGCGGTGAAGCTTTCTTT.

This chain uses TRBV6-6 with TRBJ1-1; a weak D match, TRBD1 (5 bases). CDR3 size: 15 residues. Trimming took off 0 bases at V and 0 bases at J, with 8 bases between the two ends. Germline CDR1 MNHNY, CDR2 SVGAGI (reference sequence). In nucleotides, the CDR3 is TGTGCCAGCAGTTACTCGGGACTGATGAACACTGAAGCTTTCTTT. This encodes CASSYSGLMNTEAFF.

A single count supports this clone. CDR3 region: CASSKDRQGIQYF. The CDR3 coding sequence is TGTGCCAGCAGCAAAGACCGGCAAGGCATTCAGTACTTC. J is TRBJ2-4 and V is TRBV7-2; no definite D call. The CDR3 is 13 residues long. The germline V gene has CDR1 SGHTA and CDR2 FQGNSA. Trimming pared 5 bases from V and 9 bases from J, leaving 14 bases between.